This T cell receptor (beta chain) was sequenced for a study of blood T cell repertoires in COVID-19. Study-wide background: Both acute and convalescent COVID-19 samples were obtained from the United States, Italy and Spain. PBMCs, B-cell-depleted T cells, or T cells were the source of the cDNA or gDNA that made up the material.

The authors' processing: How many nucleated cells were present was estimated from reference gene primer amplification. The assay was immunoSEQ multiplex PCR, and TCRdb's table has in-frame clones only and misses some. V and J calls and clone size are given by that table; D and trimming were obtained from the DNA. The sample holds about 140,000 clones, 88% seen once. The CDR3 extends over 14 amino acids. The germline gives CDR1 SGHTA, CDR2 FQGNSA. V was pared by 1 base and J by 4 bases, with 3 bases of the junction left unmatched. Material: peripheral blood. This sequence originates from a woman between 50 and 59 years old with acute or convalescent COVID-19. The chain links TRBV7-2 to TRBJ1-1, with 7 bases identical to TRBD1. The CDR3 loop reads CASSLDQGGTEAFF. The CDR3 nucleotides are TGTGCCAGCAGCTTAGACCAGGGGGGCACTGAAGCTTTCTTT.